There are a few counts of the clone carrying this T cell receptor beta chain. The CDR3 length is 14 residues. V trimming: 0 bases; J trimming: 5 bases; junction bases outside the gene matches: 3. The V gene's germline CDR1 is SGDLS and CDR2 YYNGEE. The data originate from a study of T cells in Graves' hyperthyroidism and ophthalmopathy. The investigators amplified TCR beta CDR3 regions from RNA transcripts. The primer set for the first-round RT-PCR of the TCR CDR3 was HTBI. A single record per CDR3 protein comes from TCRdb applying MiXCR to the multiplex PCR reads. The sample yields roughly 330,000 distinct CDR3 sequences, roughly 15% seen once.

The J gene is TRBJ2-7, the V gene TRBV9; the match to TRBD1 covers 9 bases. Sample: blood. The sequence came from a man aged 25 to 40 with Graves' hyperthyroidism. The CDR3 coding sequence is TGTGCCAGCAGCGTAGAGGGACAGGGTGACGAGCAGTACTTC. As protein: CASSVEGQGDEQYF.